These 25 T cell receptor beta chains were all obtained from the same sample, sequenced in a study of cytomegalovirus exposure and HLA in healthy donors. Only in-frame clones appear in the TCRdb table, and some are missing; sequencing was by immunoSEQ multiplex PCR. The sample holds some 110,000 clones, around 85% seen once. Sample: PBMCs. The source is a man aged 18 to 30 in good health and CMV-seropositive.

This rearrangement joins TRBV5-6 to TRBJ2-6; 8 nucleotides match TRBD1. The germline CDR1 and CDR2 sequences are SGHDT and YYEEEE. This CDR3 is 17 amino acids long. Losses at the gene ends were 5 bases for V and 3 bases for J; bases not matched to a gene: 10. CDR3 region: CASSQDRGLDGANVLTF. CDR3 in DNA: TGTGCCAGCAGTCAAGACAGGGGATTGGATGGGGCCAACGTCCTGACTTTC.

This chain joins TRBV10-3 and TRBJ2-6; the match to TRBD1 covers 8 bases. V lost 3 bases, J lost 0 bases, and 4 bases stayed unmatched. CDR3 length: 17 amino acids. Germline CDR1 ENHRY, CDR2 SYGVKD. The CDR3 is CAISDTGGPSGANVLTF. In nucleotides, the CDR3 is TGTGCCATCAGTGATACAGGGGGTCCCTCTGGGGCCAACGTCCTGACTTTC.

This clone was counted once. The J gene is TRBJ2-1, the V gene TRBV6-1, with 10 bases aligning to TRBD1. CDR3 length equals 15 residues. With V trimmed by 5 bases and J by 3 bases, 4 bases remained unmatched. The germline V gene has CDR1 MNHNS and CDR2 SASEGT. The CDR3 here is CASSLRTGGYNEQFF. The CDR3 coding sequence is TGTGCCAGCAGTCTTCGGACAGGGGGCTACAATGAGCAGTTCTTC.

The chain links TRBV10-3 to TRBJ2-1, with TRBD2 matching 9 bases. The CDR3 contains 16 residues. Germline CDR1 ENHRY, CDR2 SYGVKD. With 4 bases clipped from V and 5 bases from J, the junction kept 9 bases outside the gene matches. CDR3 loop: CAISAALAGSHNEQFF. CDR3 nucleotide sequence: TGTGCCATCAGTGCGGCTCTAGCGGGGAGCCACAATGAGCAGTTCTTC.

Turning to this clone: Distinct nucleotide sequences in the sample also encode this CDR3. The CDR3 sequence is CASSPGGYGYTF. CDR3 sequence (DNA): TGTGCCAGCAGCCCTGGGGGGTACGGCTACACCTTC. The chain uses TRBV7-9 and TRBJ1-2; D possibly corresponds to TRBD1 (5 bases). The CDR3 spans 12 residues. CDR1 is SEHNR, CDR2 FQNEAQ, per germline (reference sequence). V was clipped by 5 bases and J by 8 bases, with 12 bases between them.

This clone occurred once. CDR3 sequence reads: CASSQGQGKIEQFF. The CDR3 coding sequence is TGTGCCAGTAGTCAAGGACAGGGGAAGATTGAGCAGTTCTTC. The chain couples TRBV19 to TRBJ2-1, with 9 nucleotides matching TRBD1. CDR1 and CDR2 (germline): LNHDA, SQIVND (reference sequence). Losses at the gene ends were 5 bases for V and 9 bases for J; bases not matched to a gene: 8. This CDR3 is built from 14 residues.

This sequence joins TRBV9 and TRBJ2-1, with 7 bases that match TRBD1. Germline V lookup: CDR1 SGDLS, CDR2 YYNGEE. This CDR3 comprises 15 residues. The V segment lost 4 bases and the J segment 6 bases; nucleotides outside the gene matches: 10. The CDR3 DNA follows: TGTGCCAGCAGCTCGAGGGGGCGCCGAATCAATGAGCAGTTCTTC. Its translation is CASSSRGRRINEQFF. The whole variable domain, remainder taken from reference TRBV9 and TRBJ2-1, is DSGVTQTPKHLITATGQRVTLRCSPRSGDLSVYWYQQSLDQGLQFLIQYYNGEERAKGNILERFSAQQFPDLHSELNLSSLELGDSALYFCASSSRGRRINEQFFGPGTRLTVL.

On this clone: Germline is not matched at one junction end, which may reflect a read error. The gene calls are TRBV5-6 and TRBJ2-6; tentatively, D is TRBD2 (5 bases). The CDR3 is 19 amino acids. Germline V gene data show CDR1 as SGHDT and CDR2 as YYEEEE. CDR3 residues: CASTLTAGDTPSGANVLTF. CDR3 coding DNA: TGTGCCAGCACCTTGACGGCCGGGGATACCCCCTCTGGGGCCAACGTCCTGACTTTC.

The chain recombines TRBV11-2 with TRBJ2-1, with TRBD1 as a possible D gene (6 bases). From germline, CDR1 is SGHAT and CDR2 FQNNGV. V lost 1 base to trimming and J lost 6 bases, with 10 bases between them. The length of the CDR3 is 14 residues. CDR3 amino acids: CASSLAGTPNEQFF. CDR3 nucleotides: TGTGCCAGCAGCTTAGCTGGGACACCCAATGAGCAGTTCTTC.

The chain carries TRBV28 and TRBJ2-7, with D maybe TRBD1 (6 bases). V lost 5 bases to trimming and J lost 5 bases, with 25 bases between them. The CDR3 totals 17 residues. Looked up from germline, CDR1 is MDHEN and CDR2 is SYDVKM. The CDR3 region has the DNA TGTGCCAGCAGTCCCCATCCAAGCACAGGGATGATCCACGAGCAGTACTTC. This encodes CASSPHPSTGMIHEQYF.

This clone was seen a single time. The rearrangement uses TRBV5-1 and TRBJ2-5; D is perhaps TRBD1 (6 bases). Germline V gene sequence: CDR1 SGHRS, CDR2 YFSETQ. This CDR3 is built from 13 residues. V lost 3 bases and J lost 2, with 8 bases in between. CDR3 nucleotides: TGCGCCAGCAGCTCAGGGGCTCAAGAGACCCAGTACTTC. The encoded protein is CASSSGAQETQYF.

The rearrangement joins TRBV19 to TRBJ1-1; a weak D match, TRBD1 (5 bases). Germline-derived CDR1 and CDR2 are LNHDA and SQIVND (reference sequence). V was trimmed by 2 bases and J by 1 base, leaving 8 bases between them. CDR3 length equals 14 residues. DNA for the CDR3: TGTGCCAGTAGTATACAGGGAACGAACACTGAAGCTTTCTTT. Amino acid sequence: CASSIQGTNTEAFF.

V gene TRBV4-2 combines with J gene TRBJ2-1; no definite D call. The V and J ends lost 7 bases and 0 bases respectively, with 13 bases between them. From germline, CDR1 is LGHNA and CDR2 YNFKEQ. The CDR3 consists of 15 residues. The CDR3 loop reads CASTSAASSYNEQFF. DNA of the CDR3: TGTGCCAGCACCAGCGCGGCGAGCTCCTACAATGAGCAGTTCTTC.

This clone was observed a single time. The chain couples TRBV4-3 to TRBJ1-2, with 7 nucleotides matching TRBD1. Germline V CDR1 and CDR2: LGHNA, YSLEER. CDR3 size: 14 residues. V lost 1 base, J lost 4 bases, and 3 bases stayed unmatched. Here the CDR3 reads CASSQGGTVYGYTF. DNA of the CDR3: TGCGCCAGCAGCCAAGGCGGGACAGTCTATGGCTACACCTTC.

The CDR3 nucleotides read TGTGCCAGCAGCTTAGCGATCAAAGGGAGGGGGAGCACAGATACGCAGTATTTT. It specifies CASSLAIKGRGSTDTQYF. V usage is TRBV7-6 and J usage is TRBJ2-3; D is possibly TRBD2 (7 bases). There are 18 residues in the CDR3. CDR1 is SGHVS, CDR2 FNYEAQ, per germline. V lost 0 bases and J 0 bases, leaving 16 bases between the germline ends.

J is TRBJ2-7 and V is TRBV28; the match to TRBD1 covers 10 bases. CDR3 length: 17 residues. V trimming: 6 bases; J trimming: 2 bases; junction bases outside the gene matches: 13. Germline V gene data show CDR1 as MDHEN and CDR2 as SYDVKM. The CDR3 region is CASRSPPGTGVTYEQYF. The CDR3 DNA is TGTGCCAGCAGATCGCCTCCCGGGACAGGGGTCACCTACGAGCAGTACTTC.

V is TRBV18 and J is TRBJ1-6, with TRBD1 matching 9 bases. The CDR3 extends over 16 amino acids. Germline lookup yields CDR1 KGHSH and CDR2 LQKENI. The J segment lost 7 bases and the V segment lost 3 bases, leaving 7 bases of the junction unmatched. The CDR3 DNA is TGTGCCAGCTCACCCTCACTTGGACAGGGGAATTCACCCCTCCACTTT. Translated: CASSPSLGQGNSPLHF.

V usage is TRBV10-3 and J usage is TRBJ2-5; tentatively, D is TRBD2 (6 bases). This CDR3 contains 15 residues. Germline V gene data show CDR1 as ENHRY and CDR2 as SYGVKD. Trimming shortened V by 2 bases and J by 1 base, and 11 bases separated the two germline ends. This CDR3 reads CAISEHSGFQETQYF. The CDR3 nucleotides read TGTGCCATCAGTGAGCATAGCGGCTTCCAAGAGACCCAGTACTTC.

This clone was counted once. The gene calls are TRBV28 and TRBJ1-4, with TRBD1 matching 7 bases. This CDR3 contains 15 residues. With 5 bases clipped from V and 6 bases from J, the junction kept 9 bases outside the gene matches. Germline V CDR1 and CDR2: MDHEN, SYDVKM. CDR3 nucleotide sequence: TGTGCCAGCAGTCTACCGGGACAGACTGATGAAAAACTGTTTTTT. This codes for CASSLPGQTDEKLFF. Using reference TRBV28 and TRBJ1-4 for the parts outside the CDR3, the full variable domain is DVKVTQSSRYLVKRTGEKVFLECVQDMDHENMFWYRQDPGLGLRLIYFSYDVKMKEKGDIPEGYSVSREKKERFSLILESASTNQTSMYLCASSLPGQTDEKLFFGSGTQLSVL.

The chain has TRBV4-1 and TRBJ2-1; D might be TRBD1 (7 bases). The CDR3 runs to 14 residues. V was shortened by 6 bases and J by 9 bases, with 18 bases between the two germline ends. Germline V CDR1 and CDR2: MGHRA, YSYEKL. The CDR3 region has the DNA TGCGCCAGCAGTCCCAAGGGGGCCGGGGGTGAGCAGTTCTTC. It specifies CASSPKGAGGEQFF.

The chain employs TRBV7-9 and TRBJ2-7, with a possible D match to TRBD2 (6 bases). Germline CDR1 reads SEHNR; CDR2 reads FQNEAQ (reference sequence). The CDR3 extends over 15 amino acids. Trimming removed 6 bases from V and 3 bases from J, with 18 bases in between. The CDR3 sequence is CASSSLRGPGYEQYF. For the CDR3, the DNA is TGTGCCAGCAGTTCCTTGCGGGGCCCTGGCTACGAGCAGTACTTC.

The chain has TRBV6-1 and TRBJ2-2, with D unresolved. Germline CDR1 and CDR2: MNHNS and SASEGT. CDR3 length: 16 amino acids. V was shortened by 3 bases and J by 1 base, with 12 bases between the two germline ends. The CDR3 loop is CASSEWRSRNTGELFF. The CDR3 bases are TGTGCCAGCAGTGAGTGGCGGTCTAGGAACACCGGGGAGCTGTTTTTT.

This chain connects TRBV28 to TRBJ2-1; TRBD1 aligns across 7 bases. This CDR3 comprises 15 residues. With V trimmed by 6 bases and J by 6 bases, 11 bases remained unmatched. CDR1 is MDHEN and CDR2 is SYDVKM in the germline V gene. In DNA, the CDR3 is TGTGCCAGCAGCCGGGGACAGATCACACTCAATGAGCAGTTCTTC. This translates into CASSRGQITLNEQFF.

This clone was observed once. This chain connects TRBV5-1 to TRBJ2-3, with TRBD2 as a possible D gene (7 bases). This CDR3 has 15 residues. Germline V CDR1 and CDR2: SGHRS, YFSETQ. V gave up 3 bases and J gave up 1 base, with 12 bases separating them. CDR3 residues: CASSWGGRGTDTQYF. CDR3 coding DNA: TGCGCCAGCAGCTGGGGGGGCAGGGGCACAGATACGCAGTATTTT. Drawing the rest from reference TRBV5-1 and TRBJ2-3, the complete variable domain is KAGVTQTPRYLIKTRGQQVTLSCSPISGHRSVSWYQQTPGQGLQFLFEYFSETQRNKGNFPGRFSGRQFSNSRSEMNVSTLELGDSALYLCASSWGGRGTDTQYFGPGTRLTVL.

J is TRBJ2-2 and V is TRBV10-3, with a possible D match to TRBD1 (5 bases). There are 13 residues in the CDR3. Germline V lookup: CDR1 ENHRY, CDR2 SYGVKD. Between the trimmed V and J ends, which lost 9 bases and 6 bases, there was a span of 14 bases. The CDR3 sequence is CAISPGFSGELFF. For the CDR3, the DNA is TGTGCCATTTCCCCAGGGTTCTCCGGGGAGCTGTTTTTT.